The clone carrying this TCR beta chain has only a few counts. Unique molecular identifiers tagged the TCRbeta library. Each CDR3 protein is one row after TCRdb ran MiXCR on the PCR reads. Of 500,000 or so distinct CDR3 sequences listed, 30% to 35% are singletons. The sample belongs to a study of T-cell reconstitution after alpha-beta-depleted transplantation in children. This TCR came from a human donor who donated a stem cell graft to a child with aplastic anemia. Sequenced here: PBMCs from the stem cell graft donor, sampled from the stem cell graft.

CDR3 DNA sequence: TGTGCCAGCAGACCAACTAGCGGGGTTACATCATGGGATGAGCAGTTCTTC. It translates to CASRPTSGVTSWDEQFF. The chain has TRBV14 and TRBJ2-1, with 10 bases fitting TRBD2. CDR1 is SGHDN and CDR2 is FVKESK in the germline V gene. The junction had 16 bases not matched to a gene; V was cut back by 6 bases and J by 8 bases. This CDR3 comprises 17 residues.